Listed here is a single TCR beta chain. Its antigen is unknown. The data were taken from a study of a mutant IDH1 vaccine in newly diagnosed glioma. The assay was immunoSEQ multiplex PCR, and TCRdb's table has in-frame clones only and misses some. Counted here are about 20,000 clones, roughly 86% occurring once; the ten biggest clones make up roughly an eighth. Indicated time point: week 23, last vaccination. A 20-mer mutant IDH1 peptide at 300 ug was injected subcutaneously with topical imiquimod. This sequence originates from a man younger than 45 with glioma. Sequenced here: PBMCs, sampled from a glioma patient whose treatment included an IDH1 peptide vaccine.

The CDR3 loop is CASSRTATRPSGNTIYF. For the CDR3, the DNA is TGTGCCAGTTCTCGGACAGCTACTCGCCCCTCTGGAAACACCATATATTTT. The chain uses TRBV19 and TRBJ1-3; maybe TRBD1 (6 bases). The CDR3 has 17 residues. CDR1 is LNHDA and CDR2 is SQIVND in the germline V gene (reference sequence). V was pared by 8 bases and J by 0 bases, with 20 bases between.